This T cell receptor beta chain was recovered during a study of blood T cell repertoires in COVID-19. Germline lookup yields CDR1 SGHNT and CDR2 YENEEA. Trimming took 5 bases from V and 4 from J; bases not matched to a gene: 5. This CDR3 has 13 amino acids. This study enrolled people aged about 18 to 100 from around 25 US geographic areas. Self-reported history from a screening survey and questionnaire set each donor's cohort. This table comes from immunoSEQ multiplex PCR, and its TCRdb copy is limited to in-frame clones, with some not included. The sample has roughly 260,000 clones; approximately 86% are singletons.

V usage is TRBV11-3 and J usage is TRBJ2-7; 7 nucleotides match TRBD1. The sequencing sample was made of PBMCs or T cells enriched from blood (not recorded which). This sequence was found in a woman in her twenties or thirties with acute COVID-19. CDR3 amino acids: CASSPTGSYEQYF. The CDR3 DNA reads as TGTGCCAGCAGCCCGACAGGGTCTTACGAGCAGTACTTC.